This TCR beta chain is drawn from a study of T cell responses to AZD1222 COVID-19 vaccine. General observations from the study: The CD4 TCRs associated with vaccination extended across spike and predominated at 160-218 and 743-854. Only six individuals given AZD1222 were seropositive at baseline. Sampling that yielded the repertoires occurred only after the peak T cell response.

Remarks on this clone: Its antigen is not identified.

Measured with immunoSEQ multiplex PCR; TCRdb has only the in-frame clones, and not every one. The data contain about 150,000 clones, around 85% of them singletons. The CDR3 is 15 amino acids. Germline-derived CDR1 and CDR2 are MNHEY and SVGAGI. V was pared by 6 bases and J by 6 bases, with 7 bases of the junction left unmatched. This clonotype was obtained from an adult in good health. The rearrangement uses TRBV6-5 and TRBJ2-2, with 10 positions matching TRBD1. Sequencing used peripheral blood, obtained on day 0 of MenACWY control vaccination. CDR3 DNA: TGTGCCAGCAGCCCCGGGACAGGGGACGCCGGGGAGCTGTTTTTT. Residues: CASSPGTGDAGELFF.